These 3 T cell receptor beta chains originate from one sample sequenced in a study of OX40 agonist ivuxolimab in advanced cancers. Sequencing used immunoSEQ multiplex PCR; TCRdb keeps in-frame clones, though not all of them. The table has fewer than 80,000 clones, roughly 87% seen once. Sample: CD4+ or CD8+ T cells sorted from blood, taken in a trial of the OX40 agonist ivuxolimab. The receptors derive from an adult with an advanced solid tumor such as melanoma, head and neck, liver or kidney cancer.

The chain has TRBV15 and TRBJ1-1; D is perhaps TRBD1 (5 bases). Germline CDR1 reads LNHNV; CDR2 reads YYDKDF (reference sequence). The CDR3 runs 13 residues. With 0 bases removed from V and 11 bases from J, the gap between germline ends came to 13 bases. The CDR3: CATSREQASVAFF. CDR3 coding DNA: TGTGCCACCAGCAGAGAACAGGCCTCCGTCGCTTTCTTT.

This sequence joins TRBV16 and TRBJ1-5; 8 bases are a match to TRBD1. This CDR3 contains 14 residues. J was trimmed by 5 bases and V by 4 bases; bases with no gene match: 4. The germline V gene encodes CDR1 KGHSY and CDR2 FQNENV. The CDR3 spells CASSLVTGDQPQHF. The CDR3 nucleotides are TGTGCCAGCAGCCTGGTGACAGGGGATCAGCCCCAGCATTTT.

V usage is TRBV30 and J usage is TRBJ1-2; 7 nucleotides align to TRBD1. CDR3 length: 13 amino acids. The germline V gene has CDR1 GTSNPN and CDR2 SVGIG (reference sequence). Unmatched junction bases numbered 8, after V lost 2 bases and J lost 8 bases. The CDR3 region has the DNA TGTGCCTGGAGTTTCAGGGACAGTGGGGGCTACACCTTC. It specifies CAWSFRDSGGYTF.